This T cell receptor beta chain appears in the sequencing data of a study of CD8+CD57+ T cells in acquired aplastic anemia. The study profiled TCR beta VDJ and CDR3 using genomic DNA as template. TCRdb passed the reads through MiXCR, listing each CDR3 protein once. The sample includes a few hundred thousand distinct CDR3 sequences, over 55% of them seen just once. The CDR3 spans 17 residues. Germline V lookup: CDR1 MGHDK, CDR2 SYGVNS. With V trimmed by 4 bases and J by 7 bases, 10 bases remained unmatched. Sequencing was performed on sorted CD4+, CD8+, or CD8+CD57+ T cells (not recorded which) from PBMCs. J is TRBJ1-4 and V is TRBV25-1, with TRBD1 matching 12 bases. The clonotype originates from a human donor in good health. CDR3 residues: CASSGPGTGGRGEKLFF. DNA of the CDR3: TGTGCCAGCAGTGGTCCCGGGACAGGGGGCAGGGGTGAAAAACTGTTTTTT.